This T cell receptor (beta chain) derives from a study of blood T cell repertoires in COVID-19. Study-level background: Collection of acute and convalescent COVID-19 samples took place in the United States, Italy and Spain.

As originally analysed: How many nucleated cells were present was estimated from reference gene primer amplification. TCRdb's table, derived via immunoSEQ multiplex PCR, lists solely in-frame clones and lacks some. V, J and clone size reflect that table, while D and trimming were determined from the DNA. Of 200,000 to 250,000 clones listed, about 78% are singletons. Germline values: CDR1 SGHTA, CDR2 FQGNSA. CDR3 length: 12 residues. V lost 5 bases and J lost 5, with 9 bases in between. Sequencing input: peripheral blood. The V and J genes are TRBV7-2 and TRBJ1-1; possible D gene TRBD1, 6 bases. The origin of this receptor is a woman in her sixties or seventies with acute or convalescent COVID-19. The CDR3 bases are TGTGCCAGCAGCCACAGGGTGACTGAAGCTTTCTTT. Its translation: CASSHRVTEAFF.